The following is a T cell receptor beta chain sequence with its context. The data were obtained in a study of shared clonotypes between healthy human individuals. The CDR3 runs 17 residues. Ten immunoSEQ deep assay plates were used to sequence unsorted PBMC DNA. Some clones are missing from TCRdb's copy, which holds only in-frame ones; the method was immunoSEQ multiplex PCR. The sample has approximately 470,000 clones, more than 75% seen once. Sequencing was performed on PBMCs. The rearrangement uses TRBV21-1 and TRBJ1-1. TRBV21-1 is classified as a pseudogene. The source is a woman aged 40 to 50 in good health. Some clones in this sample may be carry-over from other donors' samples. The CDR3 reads CASSKEFPGTPNTEAFF. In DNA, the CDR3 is TGTGCCAGCAGCAAAGAATTTCCCGGGACCCCGAACACTGAAGCTTTCTTT.